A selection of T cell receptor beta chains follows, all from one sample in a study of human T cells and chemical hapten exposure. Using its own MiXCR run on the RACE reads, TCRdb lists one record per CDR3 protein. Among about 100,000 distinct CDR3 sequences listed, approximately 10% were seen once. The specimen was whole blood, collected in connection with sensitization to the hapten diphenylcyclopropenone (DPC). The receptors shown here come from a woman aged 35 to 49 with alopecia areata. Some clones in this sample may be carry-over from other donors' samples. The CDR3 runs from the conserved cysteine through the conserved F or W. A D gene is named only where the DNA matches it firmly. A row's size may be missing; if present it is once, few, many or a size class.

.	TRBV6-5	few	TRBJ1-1	TGTGCCAGCAGCCCTCCTCCACGGAAAAGAAGTGGTTTGAACACTGAAGCTTTCTTT	CASSPPPRKRSGLNTEAFF
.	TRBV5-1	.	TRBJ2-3	TGCGCCAGCAGCCCACGGAACCCTAGCACAGATACGCAGTATTTT	CASSPRNPSTDTQYF
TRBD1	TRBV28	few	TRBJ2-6	TGTGCCAGCACCACAGGGGGCGGGAACCTCGGGGCCAACGTCCTGACTTTC	CASTTGGGNLGANVLTF
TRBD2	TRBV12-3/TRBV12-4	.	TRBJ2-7	TGTGCCAGCAGCCGGGGACTAGCGGGGACCACCTACGAGCAGTACTTC	CASSRGLAGTTYEQYF
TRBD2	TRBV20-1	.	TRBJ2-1	TGCAGTGCCTTGGGGACTAGCGGAGGCTCCTACAATGAGCAGTTCTTC	CSALGTSGGSYNEQFF
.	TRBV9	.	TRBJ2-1	TGTGCCAGCAGCCTGGACCCAAATGAGCAGTTCTTC	CASSLDPNEQFF
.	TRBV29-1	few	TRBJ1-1	TGCAGCGTTGAGGTATACACTGAAGCTTTCTTT	CSVEVYTEAFF
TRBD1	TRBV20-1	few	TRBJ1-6	TGCAGTGCTAGCCTTGCGCGGGCAGGGGGATCGGTCAGTTCACCCCTCCACTTT	CSASLARAGGSVSSPLHF
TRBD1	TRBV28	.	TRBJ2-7	TGTGCCAGCAGTTTAGAGACAGGGGGCCTCGCGGGGGAGCAGTACTTC	CASSLETGGLAGEQYF
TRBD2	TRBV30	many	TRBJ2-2	TGTGCCTGGAGGTTGGGAGGGGCGCGTACCGGGGAGCTGTTTTTT	CAWRLGGARTGELFF
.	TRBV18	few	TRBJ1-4	TGTGCCAGCTCACCATCCAAGGCGGAAAAACTGTTTTTT	CASSPSKAEKLFF
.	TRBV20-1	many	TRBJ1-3	TGCAGTGCTAGAGACGGCAGACGGCGAAACACCATATATTTT	CSARDGRRRNTIYF
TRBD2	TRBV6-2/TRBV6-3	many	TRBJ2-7	TGTGCCAGCAGCTCAAGCCGACTAGCGGGAGGGCGCTCCTACGAGCAGTACTTC	CASSSSRLAGGRSYEQYF
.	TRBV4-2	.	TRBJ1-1	TGTGCCAGCAGCCAAGTTACGGGTATGCGAGAGACTGAAGCTTTCTTT	CASSQVTGMRETEAFF
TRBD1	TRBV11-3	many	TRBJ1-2	TGTGCCAGCAGCCAGATGACAGGGAGTCAGCTTAACTATGGCTACACCTTC	CASSQMTGSQLNYGYTF
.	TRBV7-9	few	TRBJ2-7	TGTGCCAGCAGCCCGGCGGGGTACGAGCAGTACTTC	CASSPAGYEQYF
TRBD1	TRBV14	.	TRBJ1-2	TGTGCCAGCAGCCAAAGAGGCACAGGGGGCGCAGAAGGCTACACCTTC	CASSQRGTGGAEGYTF
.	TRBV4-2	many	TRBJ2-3	TGTGCCAGCAGCCCCCGTGTAGGCGGAGATACGCAGTATTTT	CASSPRVGGDTQYF
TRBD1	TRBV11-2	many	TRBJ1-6	TGTGCCAGCCGGCAAGGGACAGGAGGGGCACCCCTCCACTTT	CASRQGTGGAPLHF
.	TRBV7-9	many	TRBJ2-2	TGTGCCAGCAGCTTGATAGGAGACACCGGGGAGCTGTTTTTT	CASSLIGDTGELFF
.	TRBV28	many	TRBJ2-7	TGTGCCAGCAGGACGACGGTCTACGAGCAGTACTTC	CASRTTVYEQYF
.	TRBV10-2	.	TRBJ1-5	TGCGCCAGCAGTGAGGTTGCCTATAGCAATCAGCCCCAGCATTTT	CASSEVAYSNQPQHF
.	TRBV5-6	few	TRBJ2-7	TGTGCCAGCAGCGAGGCGGCCTACGAGCAGTACTTC	CASSEAAYEQYF
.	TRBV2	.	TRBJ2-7	TGTGCCAGCAGGACACAGGGAAAAGGCTACGAGCAGTACTTC	CASRTQGKGYEQYF